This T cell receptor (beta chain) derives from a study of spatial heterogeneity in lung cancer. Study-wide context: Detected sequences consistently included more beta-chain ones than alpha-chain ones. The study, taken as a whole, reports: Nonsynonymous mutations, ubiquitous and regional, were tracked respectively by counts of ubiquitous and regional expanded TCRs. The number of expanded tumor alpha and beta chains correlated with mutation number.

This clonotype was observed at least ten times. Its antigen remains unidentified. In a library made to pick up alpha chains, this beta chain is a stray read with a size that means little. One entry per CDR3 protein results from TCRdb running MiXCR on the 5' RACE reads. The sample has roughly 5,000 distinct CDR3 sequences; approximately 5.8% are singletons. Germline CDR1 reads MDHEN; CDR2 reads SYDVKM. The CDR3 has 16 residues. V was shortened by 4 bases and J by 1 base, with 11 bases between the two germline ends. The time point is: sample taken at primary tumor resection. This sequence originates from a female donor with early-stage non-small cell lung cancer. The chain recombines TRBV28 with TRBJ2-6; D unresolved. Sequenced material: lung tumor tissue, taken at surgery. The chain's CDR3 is CASSSPGRSGANVLTF. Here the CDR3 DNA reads TGTGCCAGCAGTTCCCCCGGGCGGTCTGGGGCCAACGTCCTGACTTTC.